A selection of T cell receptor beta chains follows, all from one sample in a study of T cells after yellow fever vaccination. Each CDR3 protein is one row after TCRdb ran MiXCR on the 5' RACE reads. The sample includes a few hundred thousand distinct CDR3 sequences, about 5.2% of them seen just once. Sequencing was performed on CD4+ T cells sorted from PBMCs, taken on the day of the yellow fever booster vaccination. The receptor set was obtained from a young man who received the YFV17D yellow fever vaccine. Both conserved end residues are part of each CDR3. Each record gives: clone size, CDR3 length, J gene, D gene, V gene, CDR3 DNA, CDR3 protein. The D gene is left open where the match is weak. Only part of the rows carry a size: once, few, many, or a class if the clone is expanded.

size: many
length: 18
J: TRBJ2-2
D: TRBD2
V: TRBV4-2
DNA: TGTGCCAGCAGCCAAGACATAGCGGGGGGGTCGAACACCGGGGAGCTGTTTTTT
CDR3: CASSQDIAGGSNTGELFF

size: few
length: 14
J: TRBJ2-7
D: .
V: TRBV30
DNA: TGTGCCTGGAGCCCTACAGGGTATGGGTACGAGCAGTACTTC
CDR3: CAWSPTGYGYEQYF

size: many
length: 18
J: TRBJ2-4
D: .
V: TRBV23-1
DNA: TGCGCCAGCAGTCAATCGAAGTACGAGGGTTTACCCCGAAACATTCAGTACTTC
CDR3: CASSQSKYEGLPRNIQYF

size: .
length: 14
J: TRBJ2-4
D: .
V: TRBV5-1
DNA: TGCGCCAGCAGCTTGTTGGCAGATCCAAACATTCAGTACTTC
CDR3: CASSLLADPNIQYF

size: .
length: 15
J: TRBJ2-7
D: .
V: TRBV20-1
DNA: TGCAGTGCTGGAGTGAAAACAGGGAACTCCTACGAGCAGTACTTC
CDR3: CSAGVKTGNSYEQYF

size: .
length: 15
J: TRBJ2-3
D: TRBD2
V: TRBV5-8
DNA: TGTGCCAGCAGCTCTTTTACGGGGGGAATAGATACGCAGTATTTT
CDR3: CASSSFTGGIDTQYF

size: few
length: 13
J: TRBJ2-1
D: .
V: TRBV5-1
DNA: TGCGCCAGCAGAGCGGATTCCTACAATGAGCAGTTCTTC
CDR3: CASRADSYNEQFF

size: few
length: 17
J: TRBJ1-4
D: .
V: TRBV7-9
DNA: TGTGCCAGCAGCCTGGGACGGGACTTCGCAACTAATGAAAAACTGTTTTTT
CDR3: CASSLGRDFATNEKLFF

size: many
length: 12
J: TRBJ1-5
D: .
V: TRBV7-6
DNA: TGTGCCAGCAGCTTTCGGGGCCAGCCCCAGCATTTT
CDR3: CASSFRGQPQHF

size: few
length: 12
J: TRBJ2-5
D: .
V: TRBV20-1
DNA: TGCAGTGCTAAGGGGGGGCAAGAGACCCAGTACTTC
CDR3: CSAKGGQETQYF

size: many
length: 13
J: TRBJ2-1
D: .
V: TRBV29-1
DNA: TGCAGCGTGGCGGGACGATTATACAATGAGCAGTTCTTC
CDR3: CSVAGRLYNEQFF

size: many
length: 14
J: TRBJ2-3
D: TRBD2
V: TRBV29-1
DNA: TGCAGCGTTACCAGCGGGGGGACAAGAAATACGCAGTATTTT
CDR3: CSVTSGGTRNTQYF

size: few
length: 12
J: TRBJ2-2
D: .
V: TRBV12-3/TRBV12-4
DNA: TGTGCCAGCCAGGAACTGACCGGGGAGCTGTTTTTT
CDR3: CASQELTGELFF

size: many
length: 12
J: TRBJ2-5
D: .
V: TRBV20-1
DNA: TGCAGTGCTCCGGGGTCAGCTGGGACCCAGTACTTC
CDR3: CSAPGSAGTQYF

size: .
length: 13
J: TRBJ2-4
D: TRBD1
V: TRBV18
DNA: TGTGCCAGCTCTCGGGGACAGGAGAACATTCAGTACTTC
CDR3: CASSRGQENIQYF

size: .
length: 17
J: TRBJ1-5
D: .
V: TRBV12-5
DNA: TGTGCTAGTGGTTTGAACCGACTGGGGGTCGGGTATCAGCCCCAGCATTTT
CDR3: CASGLNRLGVGYQPQHF

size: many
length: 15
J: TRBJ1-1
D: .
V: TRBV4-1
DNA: TGCGCCAGCAGCTACCTACAGAATTCGAACACTGAAGCTTTCTTT
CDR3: CASSYLQNSNTEAFF

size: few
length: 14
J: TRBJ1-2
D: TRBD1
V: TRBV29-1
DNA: TGCAGCGTTGAAGAGACAGGGGTGGGCTATGGCTACACCTTC
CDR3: CSVEETGVGYGYTF

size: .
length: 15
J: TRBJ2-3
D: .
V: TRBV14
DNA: TGTGCCAGCAGCCAAGAAGGCGGGGTTCTTGATACGCAGTATTTT
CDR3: CASSQEGGVLDTQYF

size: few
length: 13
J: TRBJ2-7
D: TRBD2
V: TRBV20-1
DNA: TGCAGTGCCACGCCTAGCGGAGACTACGAGCAGTACTTC
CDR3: CSATPSGDYEQYF

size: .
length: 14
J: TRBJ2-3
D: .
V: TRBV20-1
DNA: TGCAGTGCTATTCAGGGTGAATCCACAGATACGCAGTATTTT
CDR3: CSAIQGESTDTQYF

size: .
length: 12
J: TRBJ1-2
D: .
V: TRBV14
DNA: TGTGCCAGCAGCCAAGAACACTATGGCTACACCTTC
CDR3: CASSQEHYGYTF

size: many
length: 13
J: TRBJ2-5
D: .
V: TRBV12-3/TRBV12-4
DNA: TGTGCCAGCAAACGACTGACAGAAGAGACCCAGTACTTC
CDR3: CASKRLTEETQYF